The rows below give T cell receptor beta chains drawn from one sample of a study of blood T cell repertoires in COVID-19. Assay used: immunoSEQ multiplex PCR; TCRdb lists only in-frame clones, some missing. The data show 330,000 or so clones, 87% seen once. The sample comprised peripheral blood. All receptors derive from a man younger than 45 with COVID-19, enrolled during active disease. The CDR3 runs from the conserved cysteine through the conserved F or W. A D gene is named only where the DNA matches it firmly. Clone size is given for some rows only: seen once, a few or many times, or a class if the clone is expanded.

j_call d_call clone_size v_call cdr3_aa cdr3_nt
TRBJ2-7 - once TRBV2 CASSPPGVRSEQYF TGTGCCAGCAGCCCACCGGGAGTTCGGAGCGAGCAGTACTTC
TRBJ2-7 TRBD1 once TRBV7-6 CASSDGTGANYEQYF TGTGCCAGCAGCGACGGGACAGGGGCGAACTACGAGCAGTACTTC
TRBJ1-4 - - TRBV7-2 CASSADPDRIEKLFF TGTGCCAGCAGCGCGGATCCCGATAGAATCGAAAAACTGTTTTTT
TRBJ1-1 - - TRBV9 CASSATSTQNTEAFF TGTGCCAGCAGTGCTACCTCCACCCAGAACACTGAAGCTTTCTTT
TRBJ2-4 - - TRBV14 CASSQAPLAKNIQYF TGTGCCAGCAGCCAAGCCCCGTTAGCCAAAAACATTCAGTACTTC
TRBJ2-5 - - TRBV19 CASSLQGGETQYF TGTGCCAGTAGTCTGCAGGGAGGAGAGACCCAGTACTTC
TRBJ1-6 - - TRBV28 CASQVQGGAVAPLHF TGTGCCAGCCAAGTCCAGGGAGGCGCTGTGGCACCCCTCCACTTT
TRBJ1-1 - - TRBV18 CASSSGRVNTEAFF TGTGCCAGCTCATCGGGGAGGGTGAACACTGAAGCTTTCTTT
TRBJ2-1 TRBD2 once TRBV15 CATSRASGGTYNEQFF TGTGCCACCAGCAGAGCTAGCGGGGGGACCTACAATGAGCAGTTCTTC
TRBJ1-5 - - TRBV6-5 CASSKTVYSNQPQHF TGTGCCAGCAGTAAGACAGTCTATAGCAATCAGCCCCAGCATTTT
TRBJ2-3 TRBD1 - TRBV6-5 CAAGQVATDTQYF TGTGCCGCCGGACAGGTAGCCACAGATACGCAGTATTTT
TRBJ2-1 TRBD2 - TRBV4-3 CASSQGIAGGTLRNEQFF TGCGCCAGCAGCCAAGGGATAGCGGGAGGGACCCTCCGCAATGAGCAGTTCTTC
TRBJ1-5 - - TRBV27 CASSGLQGHNQPQHF TGTGCCAGCAGCGGTCTACAGGGACACAATCAGCCCCAGCATTTT
TRBJ1-1 - - TRBV7-2 CASSRQVGTEAFF TGTGCCAGCAGCAGACAGGTGGGGACTGAAGCTTTCTTT
TRBJ2-7 TRBD2 - TRBV27 CASSLGLAGGGYEQYF TGTGCCAGCAGTTTAGGACTAGCGGGAGGGGGGTACGAGCAGTACTTC
TRBJ2-5 TRBD2 - TRBV7-3 CASSLMGLAGAQETQYF TGTGCCAGCAGCTTAATGGGACTAGCGGGGGCCCAAGAGACCCAGTACTTC
TRBJ1-1 TRBD1 - TRBV28 CASSLRDRLNTEAFF TGTGCCAGCAGTTTACGGGACAGACTGAACACTGAAGCTTTCTTT
TRBJ1-6 TRBD1 - TRBV4-1 CASSPGQGSNSPLHF TGCGCCAGCAGCCCCGGACAGGGTTCGAATTCACCCCTCCACTTT
TRBJ2-5 TRBD1 - TRBV9 CASSVTGGSLRQETQYF TGTGCCAGCAGCGTGACAGGGGGTTCCCTTAGACAAGAGACCCAGTACTTC
TRBJ2-7 - - TRBV27 CASSSTYEQYF TGTGCCAGCAGTTCCACCTACGAGCAGTACTTC
TRBJ1-6 - - TRBV27 CASSPVRGLDNSPLHF TGTGCCAGCAGTCCCGTCCGGGGACTAGATAATTCACCCCTCCACTTT
TRBJ1-5 TRBD1 - TRBV16 CASSQAGTGTYSNQPQHF TGTGCCAGCAGCCAAGCCGGGACAGGCACCTATAGCAATCAGCCCCAGCATTTT
TRBJ1-1 TRBD1 - TRBV27 CASSFQGVGTEAFF TGTGCCAGCAGTTTTCAGGGGGTCGGCACTGAAGCTTTCTTT
TRBJ2-7 - - TRBV11-2 CASSFLGTLAYEQYF TGTGCCAGCAGCTTCCTCGGGACTCTGGCCTACGAGCAGTACTTC
TRBJ2-2 - - TRBV15 CATSSTGTGNTGELFF TGTGCCACCAGCAGTACCGGGACTGGGAACACCGGGGAGCTGTTTTTT
TRBJ2-1 TRBD2 - TRBV2 CASRGAGLAGGSSYNEQFF TGTGCCAGCAGGGGGGCCGGACTAGCGGGTGGCAGCTCCTACAATGAGCAGTTCTTC
TRBJ1-2 - - TRBV6-4 CASSRSTDTNYGYTF TGTGCCAGCAGCCGTTCGACAGACACTAACTATGGCTACACCTTC
TRBJ1-3 - once TRBV6-5 CASRPGGGDTIYF TGTGCCAGCAGACCCGGGGGTGGGGACACCATATATTTT
TRBJ2-1 - - TRBV21-1 CASSVREGRTFF TGTGCCAGCAGCGTACGGGAGGGCAGGACGTTCTTC
TRBJ2-7 TRBD1 - TRBV7-2 CASSLGGPAGGIYEQYF TGTGCCAGCAGCTTAGGGGGGCCGGCAGGGGGCATTTACGAGCAGTACTTC
TRBJ2-2 TRBD1 - TRBV30 CAWRSRGMTGELFF TGTGCCTGGAGGAGCAGGGGGATGACCGGGGAGCTGTTTTTT
TRBJ2-7 TRBD1 - TRBV7-9 CASSPKYGQGENSYEQYF TGTGCCAGCAGCCCTAAGTATGGGCAGGGGGAAAACTCCTACGAGCAGTACTTC
TRBJ2-5 - - TRBV5-1 CASSLNQANQETQYF TGCGCCAGCAGCTTGAACCAGGCGAACCAAGAGACCCAGTACTTC
TRBJ2-1 TRBD2 once TRBV4-2 CASSSSGRSSYNEQFF TGTGCCAGCAGCTCTAGCGGGAGGTCCTCCTACAATGAGCAGTTCTTC
TRBJ2-2 TRBD2 - TRBV9 CASSPGLAGLNTGELFF TGTGCCAGCAGCCCGGGACTAGCGGGTTTGAACACCGGGGAGCTGTTTTTT
TRBJ1-5 TRBD1 - TRBV2 CASTNEGASNQPQHF TGTGCCAGCACCAACGAGGGGGCGAGCAATCAGCCCCAGCATTTT
TRBJ2-7 - - TRBV27 CASSSTGFYEQYF TGTGCCAGCAGTTCTACAGGGTTTTACGAGCAGTACTTC
TRBJ2-2 - - TRBV4-1 CASSQRSGGNTGELFF TGCGCCAGCAGCCAGCGCTCGGGTGGTAACACCGGGGAGCTGTTTTTT
TRBJ1-6 - few TRBV27 CASADMGDSPLHF TGTGCCAGCGCTGACATGGGAGATTCACCCCTCCACTTT
TRBJ1-6 TRBD1 - TRBV3-1/TRBV3-2 CASSQVDTGQAPLHF TGTGCCAGCAGCCAAGTCGATACGGGACAGGCACCCCTCCACTTT
TRBJ1-2 - - TRBV9 CASSVVGADYGYTF TGTGCCAGCAGCGTGGTGGGGGCAGACTATGGCTACACCTTC
TRBJ2-1 TRBD1 - TRBV18 CASSPGTGNYNEQFF TGTGCCAGCTCACCAGGGACAGGGAACTACAATGAGCAGTTCTTC
TRBJ1-1 TRBD1 - TRBV2 CASSGQGLYTEAFF TGTGCCAGCAGTGGACAGGGTTTGTATACTGAAGCTTTCTTT
TRBJ1-4 TRBD1 - TRBV19 CASTPTGGGEKLFF TGTGCCAGTACCCCGACAGGGGGCGGTGAAAAACTGTTTTTT
TRBJ2-1 TRBD2 - TRBV29-1 CSVDLASGYNEQFF TGCAGCGTTGATTTGGCTAGCGGATACAATGAGCAGTTCTTC
TRBJ2-1 - - TRBV5-4 CASSSSRGPYNEQFF TGTGCCAGCAGTTCCAGCAGGGGCCCCTACAATGAGCAGTTCTTC
TRBJ2-5 - - TRBV4-3 CASSQDIGVKTQYF TGCGCCAGCAGCCAAGATATAGGGGTAAAGACCCAGTACTTC
TRBJ1-1 - - TRBV4-3 CASSQVRGPMNTEAFF TGCGCCAGCAGCCAAGTGCGGGGGCCCATGAACACTGAAGCTTTCTTT
TRBJ2-3 TRBD1 - TRBV5-1 CASSMGQGLDTQYF TGCGCCAGCAGCATGGGACAGGGGTTAGATACGCAGTATTTT
TRBJ1-4 - - TRBV12-3/TRBV12-4 CASSLASREGLFF TGTGCCAGCAGTTTAGCATCCAGGGAGGGCCTGTTTTTT
TRBJ2-3 - - TRBV7-2 CASNLGPTDTQYF TGTGCCAGCAACCTGGGCCCCACAGATACGCAGTATTTT
TRBJ2-5 TRBD1 - TRBV6-5 CASSYSGQGAETQYF TGTGCCAGCAGTTACTCGGGACAGGGGGCCGAGACCCAGTACTTC
TRBJ1-3 - once TRBV9 CASSGPGGNTIYF TGTGCCAGCAGCGGGCCGGGGGGAAACACCATATATTTT
TRBJ2-3 - - TRBV7-2 CASSRSFSHTDTQYF TGTGCCAGCAGCCGTAGCTTTTCACACACAGATACGCAGTATTTT
TRBJ2-2 - - TRBV24-1 CATSDLVQGRTGELFF TGTGCCACCAGTGATTTGGTTCAGGGAAGGACCGGGGAGCTGTTTTTT
TRBJ2-1 TRBD2 - TRBV7-2 CASSSQLAGPRNEQFF TGTGCCAGCAGCTCTCAACTAGCGGGCCCGAGGAATGAGCAGTTCTTC